The 20 T cell receptor beta chains below come from one sample, sequenced in a study of blood T cell repertoires in COVID-19. Method: immunoSEQ multiplex PCR; TCRdb's copy keeps in-frame clones and lacks some. The table includes about 310,000 clones, about 85% detected once. Sequencing was performed on peripheral blood. The receptors here all came from a man younger than 35 with active or convalescent COVID-19.

Here the CDR3 reads CASSDDPFGGGSYEQYF. In DNA, the CDR3 is TGTGCCAGCAGCGACGACCCTTTCGGGGGGGGGTCCTACGAGCAGTACTTC. The chain is built from TRBV11-2 and TRBJ2-7; TRBD2 aligns across 8 bases. Trimming cost V 5 bases and J 1 base; bases outside gene matches: 13. Germline CDR1 and CDR2: SGHAT and FQNNGV. This CDR3 spans 17 amino acids.

This clone has a single count. The V gene is TRBV7-9, the J gene TRBJ2-2; the match to TRBD2 covers 7 bases. V trimming: 0 bases; J trimming: 6 bases; junction bases outside the gene matches: 13. This CDR3 is built from 18 residues. Germline values: CDR1 SEHNR, CDR2 FQNEAQ (reference sequence). For the CDR3, the DNA is TGTGCCAGCAGCTTAGCGCGAGGTGGCGGGAGCGGCTCCGGGGAGCTGTTTTTT. It is translated as CASSLARGGGSGSGELFF.

The chain recombines TRBV7-6 with TRBJ1-3, with a weak D call TRBD1 (5 bases). With 1 base removed from V and 0 bases from J, the gap between germline ends came to 10 bases. Germline lookup yields CDR1 SGHVS and CDR2 FNYEAQ. The CDR3 spans 16 residues. CDR3 DNA sequence: TGTGCCAGCAGCTTAGTTGACAGCCGCTCTGGAAACACCATATATTTT. Its translation: CASSLVDSRSGNTIYF. Variable domain in full (rest from reference TRBV7-6 and TRBJ1-3): GAGVSQSPRYKVTKRGQDVALRCDPISGHVSLYWYRQALGQGPEFLTYFNYEAQQDKSGLPNDRFSAERPEGSISTLTIQRTEQRDSAMYRCASSLVDSRSGNTIYFGEGSWLTVV.

J is TRBJ2-5 and V is TRBV27; tentatively, D is TRBD2 (5 bases). The CDR3 contains 13 residues. From germline, CDR1 is MNHEY and CDR2 SMNVEV (reference sequence). V lost 3 bases and J 5 bases, leaving 10 bases between the germline ends. The CDR3 here is CASSFFGEETQYF. The CDR3 DNA reads TGTGCCAGCAGTTTCTTTGGGGAGGAGACCCAGTACTTC.

Only one count was recorded for this clone. The J gene is TRBJ2-1, the V gene TRBV1; the listed D gene, TRBD2, was not tested against the DNA. TRBV1 is tagged as a pseudogene. The CDR3 contains 20 residues. CDR3: CTSSQDPLLSRGSNYNEQFF. The CDR3 nucleotides are TGCACCAGCAGCCAAGATCCCCTACTTTCGCGGGGGAGTAACTACAATGAGCAGTTCTTC.

The chain is built from TRBV27 and TRBJ1-5, with a tentative D call TRBD1 (5 bases). V lost 7 bases and J lost 4, with 17 bases in between. Germline CDR1 reads MNHEY; CDR2 reads SMNVEV (reference sequence). The CDR3 is 15 amino acids. The CDR3 reads CASNGGTSTNQPQHF. Written as DNA, the CDR3 is TGTGCCAGCAATGGGGGGACTTCAACGAATCAGCCCCAGCATTTT.

The chain is built from TRBV21-1 and TRBJ1-5; TRBD1, the table's D call, lacks a check against the DNA. TRBV21-1 is a recognized pseudogene. This CDR3 spans 17 amino acids. CDR3 in amino acids: CASSKGTGTGVSQPQHF. The CDR3 nucleotides read TGTGCCAGCAGCAAAGGAACCGGGACAGGTGTAAGTCAGCCCCAGCATTTT.

This chain links TRBV5-1 with TRBJ2-5; a possible D gene is TRBD1 (6 bases). Trimming removed 4 bases from V and 3 bases from J, with 13 bases in between. CDR1 and CDR2 from the germline V gene are SGHRS and YFSETQ. The CDR3 runs to 14 residues. CDR3 in amino acids: CASSKWTAEETQYF. In DNA form, the CDR3 reads TGCGCCAGCAGCAAATGGACAGCTGAAGAGACCCAGTACTTC.

The V call is TRBV5-1, the J call TRBJ1-1; D is perhaps TRBD1 (6 bases). The CDR3 runs 14 residues. Germline assignment: CDR1 SGHRS and CDR2 YFSETQ. V lost 2 bases, J lost 0 bases, and 8 bases lay in between. The CDR3 here is CASSLGTLNTEAFF. DNA of the CDR3: TGCGCCAGCAGCTTAGGGACACTGAACACTGAAGCTTTCTTT.

V usage is TRBV5-6 and J usage is TRBJ1-6; D is possibly TRBD1 (5 bases). Germline V gives CDR1 SGHDT, CDR2 YYEEEE. V lost 3 bases to trimming and J lost 10 bases, with 17 bases between them. CDR3 size: 15 residues. The CDR3 is CASSWTPRDGSPLHF. DNA for the CDR3: TGTGCCAGCAGCTGGACCCCCAGGGATGGGTCACCCCTCCACTTT.

The chain joins TRBV5-1 to TRBJ2-3; D is unclear. The CDR3 spans 12 residues. CDR1 and CDR2 (germline): SGHRS, YFSETQ. V gave up 3 bases and J gave up 6 bases, with 8 bases separating them. In DNA, the CDR3 is TGCGCCAGCAGCTCCGCCGGGGATACGCAGTATTTT. It translates to CASSSAGDTQYF.

The chain joins TRBV18 to TRBJ2-1, with 13 nucleotides matching TRBD2. The J segment lost 9 bases and the V segment lost 0 bases, leaving 5 bases of the junction unmatched. The germline CDR1 and CDR2 sequences are KGHSH and LQKENI. The CDR3 runs 16 residues. CDR3 in amino acids: CASSPPTSGGAGEQFF. In DNA, the CDR3 is TGTGCCAGCTCACCACCTACTAGCGGGGGGGCTGGTGAGCAGTTCTTC.

A remark on this clone: As the CDR3 is not closed by the conserved phenylalanine or tryptophan, this likely results from a read error. The DNA is left out, because the CDR3 cannot be placed on it with certainty; the CDR3 is given as TCRdb lists it. The rearrangement uses TRBV10-3 and TRBJ1-5; the D segment call TRBD1 is taken from the table without a DNA check. Per the germline V gene, CDR1 is ENHRY and CDR2 is SYGVKD. The CDR3 length equals 9 residues, ends included. CDR3 sequence reads: CAISETRRV.

This clone occurred once. CDR3 amino acids: CASTPAGGYNEQFF. The CDR3 bases are TGTGCCAGCACCCCAGCGGGGGGGTACAATGAGCAGTTCTTC. The chain carries TRBV27 and TRBJ2-1; 10 bases are a match to TRBD2. The CDR3 has 14 residues. V trimming: 7 bases; J trimming: 4 bases; junction bases outside the gene matches: 4. CDR1 and CDR2 (germline): MNHEY, SMNVEV (reference sequence).

The rearrangement joins TRBV7-2 to TRBJ2-5; D gene uncertain. The CDR3 extends over 14 amino acids. The V and J ends lost 2 bases and 0 bases respectively, with 7 bases between them. CDR1 SGHTA and CDR2 FQGNSA come from the germline V gene. This CDR3 reads CASSLNYYQETQYF. CDR3 nucleotides: TGTGCCAGCAGCTTAAATTATTACCAAGAGACCCAGTACTTC.

Points on this clone: Within the sample, other DNA sequences also encode this same CDR3. The chain combines TRBV4-3 with TRBJ2-7; D may be TRBD1 (6 bases). The CDR3 is 13 amino acids. The germline V gene encodes CDR1 LGHNA and CDR2 YSLEER. Trimming removed 3 bases at V and 4 bases at J, with 10 bases between. The CDR3 loop reads CASSQDRVYEQYF. The CDR3 bases are TGCGCCAGCAGCCAGGACAGAGTTTACGAGCAGTACTTC.

V usage is TRBV28 and J usage is TRBJ2-1, with a weak D call TRBD2 (5 bases). CDR1 MDHEN and CDR2 SYDVKM come from the germline V gene. There are 13 residues in the CDR3. Trimming took 4 bases from V and 7 from J, leaving 11 bases between them. The CDR3 DNA follows: TGTGCCAGCAGTTCGTTCGGGGTAAATGAGCAGTTCTTC. This translates into CASSSFGVNEQFF.

The gene calls are TRBV6-6 and TRBJ1-5, with D possibly being TRBD1 (5 bases). V lost 2 bases and J 6 bases, leaving 11 bases between the germline ends. CDR1 MNHNY and CDR2 SVGAGI come from the germline V gene (reference sequence). CDR3 length: 14 residues. The CDR3: CASSYLQGGQPQHF. CDR3 in DNA: TGTGCCAGCAGTTACCTGCAGGGAGGTCAGCCCCAGCATTTT.

The chain links TRBV28 to TRBJ2-2; D gene unclear. This CDR3 contains 15 residues. The V end was cut by 7 bases, the J end by 0 bases, with 12 bases between. Germline V gene lookup returns CDR1 MDHEN and CDR2 SYDVKM. The CDR3 is CASTLRHSNTGELFF. CDR3 sequence (DNA): TGTGCCAGCACCTTGAGGCATTCGAACACCGGGGAGCTGTTTTTT.

The chain links TRBV16 to TRBJ1-5; the match to TRBD1 covers 7 bases. V shed 5 bases and J 7 bases; nucleotides not matched to a gene: 8. The CDR3 has 14 amino acids. From germline, CDR1 is KGHSY and CDR2 FQNENV. In DNA, the CDR3 is TGTGCCAGCAGCGATAACAGGGGAGGACAGCCCCAGCATTTT. This gives the protein CASSDNRGGQPQHF.